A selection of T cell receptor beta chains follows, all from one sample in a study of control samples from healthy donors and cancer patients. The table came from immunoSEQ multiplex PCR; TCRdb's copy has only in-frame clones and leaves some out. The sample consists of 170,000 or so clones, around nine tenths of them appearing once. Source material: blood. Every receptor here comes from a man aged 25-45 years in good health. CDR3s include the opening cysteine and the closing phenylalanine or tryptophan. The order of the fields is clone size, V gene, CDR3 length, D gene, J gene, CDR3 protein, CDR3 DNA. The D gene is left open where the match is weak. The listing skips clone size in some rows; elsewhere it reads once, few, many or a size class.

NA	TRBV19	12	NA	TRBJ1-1	CASSLGDTEAFF	TGTGCCAGTAGTCTGGGGGACACTGAAGCTTTCTTT
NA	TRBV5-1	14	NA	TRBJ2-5	CASFPVGGQETQYF	TGCGCCAGCTTCCCTGTAGGAGGGCAAGAGACCCAGTACTTC
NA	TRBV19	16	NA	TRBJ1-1	CASSIPQGRGNTEAFF	TGTGCCAGTAGTATTCCCCAAGGCAGGGGGAACACTGAAGCTTTCTTT
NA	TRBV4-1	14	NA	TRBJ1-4	CASSRTATNEKLFF	TGCGCCAGCAGCCGGACAGCAACTAATGAAAAACTGTTTTTT
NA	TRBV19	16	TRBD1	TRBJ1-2	CAPRGGTGLPNYGYTF	TGTGCCCCACGGGGCGGGACAGGGCTGCCTAACTATGGCTACACCTTC
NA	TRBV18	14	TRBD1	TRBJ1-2	CASSPGQGLSGYTF	TGTGCCAGCTCACCCGGACAGGGGTTATCCGGCTACACCTTC
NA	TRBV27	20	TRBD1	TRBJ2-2	CASSRPSWGQGGGRTGELFF	TGTGCCAGCAGTCGCCCCTCTTGGGGACAGGGAGGGGGACGGACCGGGGAGCTGTTTTTT
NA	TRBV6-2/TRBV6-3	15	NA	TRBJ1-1	CASSSPTVVHTEAFF	TGTGCCAGCAGTTCCCCAACAGTGGTGCACACTGAAGCTTTCTTT
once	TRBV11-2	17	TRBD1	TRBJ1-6	CASSLTTSGTGNSPLHF	TGTGCCAGCAGCCTCACCACTTCCGGGACAGGGAATTCACCCCTCCACTTT
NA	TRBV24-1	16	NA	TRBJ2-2	CATSPFGAGNTGELFF	TGTGCCACCAGTCCCTTTGGGGCGGGGAACACCGGGGAGCTGTTTTTT
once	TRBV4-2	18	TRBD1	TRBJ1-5	CASSQRFGGGASNQPQHF	TGTGCCAGCAGCCAACGTTTCGGAGGGGGCGCGAGCAATCAGCCCCAGCATTTT
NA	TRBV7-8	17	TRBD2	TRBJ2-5	CASSVRGGRQAQETQYF	TGTGCCAGCAGCGTGAGGGGCGGGAGGCAAGCACAAGAGACCCAGTACTTC
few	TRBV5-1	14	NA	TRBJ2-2	CASKTRENTGELFF	TGCGCCAGCAAGACGCGGGAGAACACCGGGGAGCTGTTTTTT
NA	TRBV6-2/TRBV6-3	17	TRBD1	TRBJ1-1	CASSYFRDRPSFTEAFF	TGTGCCAGCAGTTACTTCCGGGACAGGCCTTCTTTCACTGAAGCTTTCTTT
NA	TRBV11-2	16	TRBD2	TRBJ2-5	CASKDSLAGMQETQYF	TGTGCCAGCAAAGACTCACTAGCGGGAATGCAAGAGACCCAGTACTTC
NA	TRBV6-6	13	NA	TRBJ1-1	CASTPSLNTEAFF	TGTGCCAGCACCCCTTCTTTGAACACTGAAGCTTTCTTT
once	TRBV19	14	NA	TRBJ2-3	CASSSVSGTDTQYF	TGTGCCAGTAGTAGCGTCTCGGGCACAGATACGCAGTATTTT
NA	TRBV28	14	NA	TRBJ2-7	CASSLFRQLYEQYF	TGTGCCAGCAGTTTATTCCGGCAACTCTACGAGCAGTACTTC
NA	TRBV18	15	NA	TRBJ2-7	CASSPPGGSSYEQYF	TGTGCCAGCTCACCACCCGGAGGGTCATCCTACGAGCAGTACTTC
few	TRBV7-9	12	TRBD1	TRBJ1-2	CASSPQGEGYTF	TGTGCCAGCAGCCCCCAGGGGGAAGGCTACACCTTC
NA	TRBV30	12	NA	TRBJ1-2	CAWSYSSGGYTF	TGTGCCTGGAGTTACTCCAGTGGGGGCTACACCTTC
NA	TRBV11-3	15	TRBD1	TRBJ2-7	CAGSPGQGASYEQYF	TGTGCCGGCAGCCCCGGACAGGGTGCCTCCTACGAGCAGTACTTC
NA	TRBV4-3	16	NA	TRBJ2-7	CASSPSVGASSYEQYF	TGCGCCAGCAGCCCCTCCGTTGGGGCGAGCTCCTACGAGCAGTACTTC
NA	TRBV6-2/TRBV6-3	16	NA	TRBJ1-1	CASSYTVGALNTEAFF	TGTGCCAGCAGTTACACCGTCGGGGCCCTCAACACTGAAGCTTTCTTT
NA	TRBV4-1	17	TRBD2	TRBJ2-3	CASSQGGGRALTDTQYF	TGCGCCAGCAGCCAAGGCGGCGGGAGGGCCCTAACAGATACGCAGTATTTT
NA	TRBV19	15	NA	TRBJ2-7	CASSRDRSSSYEQYF	TGTGCCAGTAGTAGAGACAGGTCGAGCTCCTACGAGCAGTACTTC
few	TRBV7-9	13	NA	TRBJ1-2	CASSSGTVYGYTF	TGTGCCAGCAGCTCCGGGACGGTCTATGGCTACACCTTC
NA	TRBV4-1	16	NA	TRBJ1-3	CASSQEMAMSRNTIYF	TGCGCCAGCAGCCAAGAGATGGCCATGAGTCGAAACACCATATATTTT
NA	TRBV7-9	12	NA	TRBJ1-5	CASSLDNQPQHF	TGTGCCAGCAGCTTAGATAATCAGCCCCAGCATTTT
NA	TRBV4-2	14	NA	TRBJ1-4	CASSLGTGNEKLFF	TGTGCCAGCAGCCTCGGGACGGGTAATGAAAAACTGTTTTTT
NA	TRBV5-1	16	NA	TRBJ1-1	CASSPRGEGGNTEAFF	TGCGCCAGCAGCCCCCGTGGTGAGGGCGGGAACACTGAAGCTTTCTTT
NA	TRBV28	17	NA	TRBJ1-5	CASSTPRVEGSGAAQHF	TGTGCCAGCAGTACCCCCAGAGTGGAAGGTTCCGGGGCGGCCCAGCATTTT
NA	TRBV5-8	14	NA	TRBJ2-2	CASSFRLNTGELFF	TGTGCCAGCAGCTTCCGACTGAACACCGGGGAGCTGTTTTTT
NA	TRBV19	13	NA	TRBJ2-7	CASSSRRGGEQYF	TGTGCCAGTAGTAGCCGGAGAGGGGGCGAGCAGTACTTC
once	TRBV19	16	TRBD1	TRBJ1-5	CASSHKRQGTNQPQHF	TGTGCCAGTAGTCACAAGCGACAGGGCACAAATCAGCCCCAGCATTTT
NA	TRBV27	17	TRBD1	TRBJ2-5	CASSSFYSHRGRETQYF	TGTGCCAGCAGTTCTTTTTACTCCCACAGGGGGCGGGAGACCCAGTACTTC
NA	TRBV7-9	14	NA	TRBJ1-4	CASSLPGHNEKLFF	TGTGCCAGCAGCTTACCAGGCCATAATGAAAAACTGTTTTTT
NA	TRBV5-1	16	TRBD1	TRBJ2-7	CASTSTGTGGMDEQYF	TGCGCCAGCACCTCGACCGGGACAGGGGGTATGGACGAGCAGTACTTC
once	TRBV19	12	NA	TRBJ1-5	CASSISEGAQHF	TGTGCCAGTAGTATAAGCGAAGGGGCCCAGCATTTT